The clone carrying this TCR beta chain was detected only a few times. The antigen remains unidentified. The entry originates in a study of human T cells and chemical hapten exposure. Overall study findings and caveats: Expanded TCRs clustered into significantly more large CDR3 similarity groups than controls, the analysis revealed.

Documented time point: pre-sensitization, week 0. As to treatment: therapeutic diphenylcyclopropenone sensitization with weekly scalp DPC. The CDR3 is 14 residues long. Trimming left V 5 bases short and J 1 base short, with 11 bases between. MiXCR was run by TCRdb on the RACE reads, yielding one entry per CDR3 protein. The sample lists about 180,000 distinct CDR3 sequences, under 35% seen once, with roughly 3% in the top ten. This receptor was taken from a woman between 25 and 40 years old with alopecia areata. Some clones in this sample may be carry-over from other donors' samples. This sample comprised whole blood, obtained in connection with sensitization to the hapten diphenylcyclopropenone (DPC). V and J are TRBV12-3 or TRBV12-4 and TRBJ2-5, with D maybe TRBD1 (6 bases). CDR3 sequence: CASSPEDSQETQYF. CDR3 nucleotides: TGTGCCAGCAGTCCGGAGGACAGCCAAGAGACCCAGTACTTC.